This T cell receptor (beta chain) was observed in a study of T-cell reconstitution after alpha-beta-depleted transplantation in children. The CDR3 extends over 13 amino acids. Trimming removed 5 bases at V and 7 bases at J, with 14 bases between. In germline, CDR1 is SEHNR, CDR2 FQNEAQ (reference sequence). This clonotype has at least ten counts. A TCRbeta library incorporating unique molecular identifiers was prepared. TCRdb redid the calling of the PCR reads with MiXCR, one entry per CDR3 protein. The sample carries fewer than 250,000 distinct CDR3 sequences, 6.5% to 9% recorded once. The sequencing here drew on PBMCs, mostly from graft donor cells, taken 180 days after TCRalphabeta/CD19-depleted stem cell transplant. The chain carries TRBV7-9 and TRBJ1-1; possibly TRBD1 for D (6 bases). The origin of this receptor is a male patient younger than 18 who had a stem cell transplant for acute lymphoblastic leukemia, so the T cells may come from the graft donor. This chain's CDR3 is CASSPDRSGEAFF. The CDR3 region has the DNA TGTGCCAGCAGCCCCGACAGGTCCGGTGAAGCTTTCTTT.